This TCR beta chain was sequenced in a study of T-cell memory formation after mild COVID-19. In this sample, this clonotype turned up a few times. J lost 10 bases, V lost 6 bases, and 9 bases had no gene match. Looked up from germline, CDR1 is MNHEY and CDR2 is SVGEGT. This CDR3 comprises 12 residues. In TCRdb, the 5' RACE reads were re-called with MiXCR into one record per CDR3 protein. The sample lists about 270,000 distinct CDR3 sequences; under 20% were seen once. The sequenced sample consisted of PBMCs or a T cell subset sorted from them (not recorded which). This clonotype originated in a man aged 18-30 years who had mild COVID-19 (a few samples of this study predate the infection). Cell type and time point are not known. V and J are TRBV6-2 or TRBV6-3 and TRBJ2-7; TRBD1 agrees at 7 bases. The CDR3 DNA reads as TGTGCCAGCAGGATCCCACAGGGGCTACAGTACGTC. This encodes CASRIPQGLQYV.